One sample yielded the 3 T cell receptor beta chains listed below, sequenced in a study of cytomegalovirus exposure and HLA in healthy donors. Both 60 Vbeta primers and 13 Jbeta primers went into the PCR. Sequenced by immunoSEQ multiplex PCR; TCRdb stores in-frame clones only, minus some. The table has approximately 100,000 clones, about 70% seen once. Sequencing was performed on PBMCs. These receptors all come from a woman aged 18-29 years in good health and CMV-seropositive.

The chain is built from TRBV29-1 and TRBJ2-1; 12 bases agree with TRBD2. The CDR3 sequence is 15 residues long. Germline CDR1 is SQVTM and CDR2 is ANQGSEA. J was trimmed by 7 bases and V by 7 bases; bases with no gene match: 11. The CDR3: CSGLPGLAGPNEQFF. The CDR3 DNA reads TGCAGCGGTCTACCAGGACTAGCGGGACCTAATGAGCAGTTCTTC.

V and J are TRBV7-2 and TRBJ2-1; a possible D gene is TRBD2 (6 bases). Germline lookup yields CDR1 SGHTA and CDR2 FQGNSA. V lost 0 bases and J 9 bases, leaving 21 bases between the germline ends. The CDR3 covers 17 residues. CDR3 nucleotide sequence: TGTGCCAGCAGCTTAGCGGGTTTAGCGGACCCCAGGAGTGAGCAGTTCTTC. This sequence encodes CASSLAGLADPRSEQFF. Filled out from reference TRBV7-2 and TRBJ2-1, the complete variable domain reads GAGVSQSPSNKVTEKGKDVELRCDPISGHTALYWYRQSLGQGLEFLIYFQGNSAPDKSGLPSDRFSAERTGGSVSTLTIQRTQQEDSAVYLCASSLAGLADPRSEQFFGPGTRLTVL.

This clone was detected only a few times. The genes are TRBV6-4 and TRBJ2-7; 8 nucleotides line up with TRBD2. The germline V gene encodes CDR1 MRHNA and CDR2 SNTAGT. CDR3 length equals 16 residues. Losses at the gene ends were 6 bases for V and 0 bases for J; bases not matched to a gene: 10. The CDR3 bases are TGTGCCAGCAGCCAACTGCGGCGGGAGGTCTCCTACGAGCAGTACTTC. As protein: CASSQLRREVSYEQYF.